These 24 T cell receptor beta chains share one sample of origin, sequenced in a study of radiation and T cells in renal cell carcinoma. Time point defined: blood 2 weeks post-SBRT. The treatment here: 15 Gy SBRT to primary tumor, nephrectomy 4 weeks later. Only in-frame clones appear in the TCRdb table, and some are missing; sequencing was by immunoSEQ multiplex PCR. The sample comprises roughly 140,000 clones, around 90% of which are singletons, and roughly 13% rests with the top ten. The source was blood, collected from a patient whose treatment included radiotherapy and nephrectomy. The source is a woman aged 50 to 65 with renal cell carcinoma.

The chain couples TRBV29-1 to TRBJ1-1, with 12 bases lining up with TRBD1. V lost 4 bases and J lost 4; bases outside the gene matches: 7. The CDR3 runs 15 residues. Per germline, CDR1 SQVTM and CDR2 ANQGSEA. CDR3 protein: CSVGGTGGLGTEAFF. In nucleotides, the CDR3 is TGCAGCGTTGGAGGGACAGGGGGCTTGGGCACTGAAGCTTTCTTT.

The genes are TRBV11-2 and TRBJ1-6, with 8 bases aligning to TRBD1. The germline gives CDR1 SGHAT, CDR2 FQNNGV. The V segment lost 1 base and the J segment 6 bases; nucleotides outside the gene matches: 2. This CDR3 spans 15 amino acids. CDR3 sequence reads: CASSLGTGFNSPLHF. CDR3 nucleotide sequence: TGTGCCAGCAGCTTAGGGACAGGGTTTAATTCACCCCTCCACTTT. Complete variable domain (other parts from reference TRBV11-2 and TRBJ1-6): EAGVAQSPRYKIIEKRQSVAFWCNPISGHATLYWYQQILGQGPKLLIQFQNNGVVDDSQLPKDRFSAERLKGVDSTLKIQPAKLEDSAVYLCASSLGTGFNSPLHFGNGTRLTVT.

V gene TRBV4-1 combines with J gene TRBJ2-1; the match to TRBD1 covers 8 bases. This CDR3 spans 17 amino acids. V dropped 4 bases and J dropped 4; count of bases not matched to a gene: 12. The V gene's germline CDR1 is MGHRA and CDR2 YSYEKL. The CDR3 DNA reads TGCGCCAGCAGCCTAATGGTCACAGGGGGAGTGTACAATGAGCAGTTCTTC. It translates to CASSLMVTGGVYNEQFF.

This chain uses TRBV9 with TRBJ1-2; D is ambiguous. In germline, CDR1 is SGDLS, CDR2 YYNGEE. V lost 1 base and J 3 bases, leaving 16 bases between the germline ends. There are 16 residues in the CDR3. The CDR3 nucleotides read TGTGCCAGCAGCGTAAGTTTCCGGGGATCTCACTATGGCTACACCTTC. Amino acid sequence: CASSVSFRGSHYGYTF.

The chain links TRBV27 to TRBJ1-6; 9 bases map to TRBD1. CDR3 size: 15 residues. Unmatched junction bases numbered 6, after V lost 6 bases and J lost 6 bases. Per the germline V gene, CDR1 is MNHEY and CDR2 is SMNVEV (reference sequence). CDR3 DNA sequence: TGTGCCAGCAGACCCTGGACAGGGGTTAATTCACCCCTCCACTTT. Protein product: CASRPWTGVNSPLHF.

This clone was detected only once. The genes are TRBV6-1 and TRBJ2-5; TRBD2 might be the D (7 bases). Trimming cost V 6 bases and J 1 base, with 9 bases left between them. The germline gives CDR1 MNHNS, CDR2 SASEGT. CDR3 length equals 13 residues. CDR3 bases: TGTGCCAGCAGAGGGGGGGCCCAAGAGACCCAGTACTTC. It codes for CASRGGAQETQYF.

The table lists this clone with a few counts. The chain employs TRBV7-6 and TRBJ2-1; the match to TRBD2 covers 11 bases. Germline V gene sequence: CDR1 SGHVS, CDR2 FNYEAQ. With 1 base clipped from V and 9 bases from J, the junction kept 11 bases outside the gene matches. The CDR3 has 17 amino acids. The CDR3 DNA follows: TGTGCCAGCAGCTTAGGTCTAGCGGGGGGTATTGGGAGTGAGCAGTTCTTC. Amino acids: CASSLGLAGGIGSEQFF.

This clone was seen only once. CDR3 amino acids: CASSSRGAGELFF. The CDR3 nucleotides are TGTGCCAGCTCCTCTAGGGGGGCCGGGGAGCTGTTTTTT. The chain combines TRBV7-8 with TRBJ2-2; D may correspond to TRBD1 or TRBD2 (6 bases each). Germline V gene lookup returns CDR1 SGHVS and CDR2 FQNEAQ. There are 13 residues in the CDR3. V dropped 8 bases and J dropped 6 bases, with 13 bases sitting between them.

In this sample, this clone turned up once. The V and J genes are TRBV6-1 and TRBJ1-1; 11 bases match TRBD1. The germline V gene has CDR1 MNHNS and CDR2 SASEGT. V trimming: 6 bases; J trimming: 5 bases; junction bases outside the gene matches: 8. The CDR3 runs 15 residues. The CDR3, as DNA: TGTGCCAGCAGAAGGGACAGGGGGTTCGGGACTGAAGCTTTCTTT. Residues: CASRRDRGFGTEAFF.

CDR3 loop: CASSEARNPILNRNQPQHF. CDR3 DNA sequence: TGTGCCAGCAGTGAAGCGCGGAACCCGATACTTAATCGCAATCAGCCCCAGCATTTT. This sequence joins TRBV6-1 and TRBJ1-5; D ambiguous. Germline lookup yields CDR1 MNHNS and CDR2 SASEGT. V was cut by 0 bases and J by 2 bases, with 20 bases left in between. CDR3 length: 19 residues.

The CDR3 DNA is TGTGCCAGCAGTGACGGTTCCGGGGGGCCGTACCAAGAGACCCAGTACTTC. Its protein product is CASSDGSGGPYQETQYF. V usage is TRBV2 and J usage is TRBJ2-5; TRBD2 might be the D (7 bases). V was pared by 3 bases and J by 0 bases, with 17 bases between. CDR1 and CDR2 from the germline V gene are SNHLY and FYNNEI. There are 17 residues in the CDR3.

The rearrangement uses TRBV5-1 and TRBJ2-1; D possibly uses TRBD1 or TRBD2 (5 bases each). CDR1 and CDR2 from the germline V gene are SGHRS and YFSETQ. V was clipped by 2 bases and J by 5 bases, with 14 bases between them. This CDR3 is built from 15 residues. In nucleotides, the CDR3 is TGCGCCAGCAGCTTAACTCAGGGACCCAACAATGAGCAGTTCTTC. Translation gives CASSLTQGPNNEQFF.

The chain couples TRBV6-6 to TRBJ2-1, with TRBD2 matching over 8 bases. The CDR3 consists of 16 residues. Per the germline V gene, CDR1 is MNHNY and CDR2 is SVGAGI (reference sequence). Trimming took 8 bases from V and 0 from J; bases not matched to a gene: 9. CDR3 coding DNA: TGTGCCAGCGTATTAGCGGGGTGGAGCTCCTACAATGAGCAGTTCTTC. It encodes CASVLAGWSSYNEQFF.

Here the CDR3 reads CSSKDLNTEAFF. The CDR3 bases are TGCAGCTCTAAGGACTTGAACACTGAAGCTTTCTTT. The chain joins TRBV29-1 to TRBJ1-1; D not resolved. Per germline, CDR1 SQVTM and CDR2 ANQGSEA. The V and J ends lost 8 bases and 0 bases respectively, with 10 bases between them. The CDR3 is 12 amino acids.

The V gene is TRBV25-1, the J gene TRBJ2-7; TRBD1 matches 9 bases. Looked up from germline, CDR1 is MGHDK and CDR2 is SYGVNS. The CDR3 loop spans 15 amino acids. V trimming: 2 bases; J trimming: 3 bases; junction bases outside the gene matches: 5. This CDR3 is CASSELSTGGYEQYF. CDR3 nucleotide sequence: TGTGCCAGCAGTGAACTATCGACAGGGGGCTACGAGCAGTACTTC.

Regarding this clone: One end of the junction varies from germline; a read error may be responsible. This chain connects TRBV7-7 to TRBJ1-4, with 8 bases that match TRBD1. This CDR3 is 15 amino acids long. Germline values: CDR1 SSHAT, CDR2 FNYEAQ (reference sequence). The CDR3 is CASSPGTGGNEKLFF. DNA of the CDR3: TGTGCTAGCAGCCCGGGCACAGGGGGAAACGAAAAACTGTTTTTT.

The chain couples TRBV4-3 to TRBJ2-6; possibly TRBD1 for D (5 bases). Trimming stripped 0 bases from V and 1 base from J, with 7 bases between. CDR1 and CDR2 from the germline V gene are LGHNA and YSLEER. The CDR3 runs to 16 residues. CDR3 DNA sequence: TGCGCCAGCAGCCAAGACAGGGCATCTGGGGCCAACGTCCTGACTTTC. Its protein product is CASSQDRASGANVLTF.

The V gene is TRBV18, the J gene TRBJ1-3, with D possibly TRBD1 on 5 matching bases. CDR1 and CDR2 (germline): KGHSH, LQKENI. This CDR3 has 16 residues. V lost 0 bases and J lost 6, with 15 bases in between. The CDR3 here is CASSPPSGYLENTIYF. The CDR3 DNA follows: TGTGCCAGCTCACCACCGTCAGGGTACTTGGAAAACACCATATATTTT.

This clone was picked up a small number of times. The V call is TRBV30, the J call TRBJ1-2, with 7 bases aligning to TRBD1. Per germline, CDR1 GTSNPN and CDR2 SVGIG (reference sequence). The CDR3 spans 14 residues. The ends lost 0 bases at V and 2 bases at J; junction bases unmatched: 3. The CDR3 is CAWSVSGQNYGYTF. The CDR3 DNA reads TGTGCCTGGAGTGTATCGGGACAGAACTATGGCTACACCTTC.

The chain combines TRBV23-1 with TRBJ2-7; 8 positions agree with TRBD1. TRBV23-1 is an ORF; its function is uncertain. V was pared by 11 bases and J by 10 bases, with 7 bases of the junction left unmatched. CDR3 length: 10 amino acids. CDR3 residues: CAGSTGEQYF. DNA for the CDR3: TGCGCCGGTTCGACAGGGGAACAGTACTTC.

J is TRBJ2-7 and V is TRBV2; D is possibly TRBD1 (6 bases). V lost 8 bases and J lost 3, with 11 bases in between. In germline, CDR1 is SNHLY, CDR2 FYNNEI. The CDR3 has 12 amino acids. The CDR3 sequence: CASGQSNYEQYF. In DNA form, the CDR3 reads TGTGCCAGCGGACAGAGTAACTACGAGCAGTACTTC.

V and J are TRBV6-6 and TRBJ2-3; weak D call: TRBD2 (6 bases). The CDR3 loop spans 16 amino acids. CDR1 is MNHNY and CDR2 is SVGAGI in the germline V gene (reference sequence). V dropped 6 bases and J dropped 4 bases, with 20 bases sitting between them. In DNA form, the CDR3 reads TGTGCCAGCAGCCGAAACCGGGACTCCCACGCAGATACGCAGTATTTT. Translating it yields CASSRNRDSHADTQYF.

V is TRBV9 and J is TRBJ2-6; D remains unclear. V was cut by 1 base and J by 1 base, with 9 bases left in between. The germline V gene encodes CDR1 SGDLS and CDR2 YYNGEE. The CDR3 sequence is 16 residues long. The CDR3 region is CASSVSMVSGANVLTF. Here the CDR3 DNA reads TGTGCCAGCAGCGTAAGTATGGTTTCTGGGGCCAACGTCCTGACTTTC.

The CDR3 DNA follows: TGTGCCAGCAGCGGAAAGCGGGGAGCCTACGAGCAGTACTTC. This translates into CASSGKRGAYEQYF. The chain employs TRBV5-6 and TRBJ2-7, with 7 nucleotides matching TRBD2. The junction had 6 bases not matched to a gene; V was cut back by 4 bases and J by 2 bases. The CDR3 has 14 residues. Germline assignment: CDR1 SGHDT and CDR2 YYEEEE.